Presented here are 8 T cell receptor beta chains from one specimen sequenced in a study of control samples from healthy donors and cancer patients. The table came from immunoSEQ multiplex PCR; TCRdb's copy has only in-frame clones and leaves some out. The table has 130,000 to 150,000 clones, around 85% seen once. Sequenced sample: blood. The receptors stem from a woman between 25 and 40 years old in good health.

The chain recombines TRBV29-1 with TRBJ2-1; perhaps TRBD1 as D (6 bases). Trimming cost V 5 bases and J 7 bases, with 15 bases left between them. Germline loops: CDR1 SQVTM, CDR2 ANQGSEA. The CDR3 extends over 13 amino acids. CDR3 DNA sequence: TGCAGCGTTAGGGCAGGGGCACTAAATGAGCAGTTCTTC. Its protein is CSVRAGALNEQFF.

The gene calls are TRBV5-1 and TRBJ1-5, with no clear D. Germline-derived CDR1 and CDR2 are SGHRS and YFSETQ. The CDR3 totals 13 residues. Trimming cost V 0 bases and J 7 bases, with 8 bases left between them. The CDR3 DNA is TGCGCCAGCAGCTTGGCGGTAGCCCAGCCCCAGCATTTT. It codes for CASSLAVAQPQHF.

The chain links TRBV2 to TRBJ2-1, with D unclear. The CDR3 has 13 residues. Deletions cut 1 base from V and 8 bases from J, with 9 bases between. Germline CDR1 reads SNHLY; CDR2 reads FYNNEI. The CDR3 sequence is CASSEEGRDEQFF. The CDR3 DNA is TGTGCCAGCAGTGAAGAGGGAAGGGATGAGCAGTTCTTC. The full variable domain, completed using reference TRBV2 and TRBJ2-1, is EPEVTQTPSHQVTQMGQEVILRCVPISNHLYFYWYRQILGQKVEFLVSFYNNEISEKSEIFDDQFSVERPDGSNFTLKIRSTKLEDSAMYFCASSEEGRDEQFFGPGTRLTVL.

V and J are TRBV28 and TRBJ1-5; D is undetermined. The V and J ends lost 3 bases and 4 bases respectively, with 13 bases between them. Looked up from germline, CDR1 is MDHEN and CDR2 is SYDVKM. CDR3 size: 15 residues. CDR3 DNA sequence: TGTGCCAGCAGTTTTTGGCTTGGGGAAAATCAGCCCCAGCATTTT. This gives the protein CASSFWLGENQPQHF.

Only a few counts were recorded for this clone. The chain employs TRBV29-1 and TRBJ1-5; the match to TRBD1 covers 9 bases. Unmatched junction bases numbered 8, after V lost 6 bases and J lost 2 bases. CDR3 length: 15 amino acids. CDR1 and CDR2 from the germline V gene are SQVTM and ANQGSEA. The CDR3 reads CSVRDREGGNQPQHF. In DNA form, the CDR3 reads TGCAGCGTCCGGGACAGGGAGGGGGGCAATCAGCCCCAGCATTTT.

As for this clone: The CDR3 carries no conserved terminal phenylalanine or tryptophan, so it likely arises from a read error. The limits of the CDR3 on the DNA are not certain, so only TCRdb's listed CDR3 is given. The chain's CDR3 is CASSIRTRG. The V call is TRBV11-3, the J call TRBJ1-2. Ends included, the CDR3 has 9 residues. The germline V gene has CDR1 SGHNT and CDR2 YENEEA.

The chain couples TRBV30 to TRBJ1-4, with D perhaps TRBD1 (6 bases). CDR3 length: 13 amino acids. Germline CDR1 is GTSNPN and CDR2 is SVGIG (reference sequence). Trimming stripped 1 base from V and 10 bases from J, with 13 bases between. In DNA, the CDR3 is TGTGCCTGGAGTGGTCAACAGGGAGGAAAACTGTTTTTT. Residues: CAWSGQQGGKLFF.

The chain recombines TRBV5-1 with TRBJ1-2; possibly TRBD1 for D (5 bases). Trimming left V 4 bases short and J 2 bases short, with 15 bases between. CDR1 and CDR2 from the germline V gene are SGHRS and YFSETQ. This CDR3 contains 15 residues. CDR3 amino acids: CASSLGTSVNYGYTF. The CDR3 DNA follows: TGCGCCAGCAGCCTCGGGACTTCGGTCAACTATGGCTACACCTTC.